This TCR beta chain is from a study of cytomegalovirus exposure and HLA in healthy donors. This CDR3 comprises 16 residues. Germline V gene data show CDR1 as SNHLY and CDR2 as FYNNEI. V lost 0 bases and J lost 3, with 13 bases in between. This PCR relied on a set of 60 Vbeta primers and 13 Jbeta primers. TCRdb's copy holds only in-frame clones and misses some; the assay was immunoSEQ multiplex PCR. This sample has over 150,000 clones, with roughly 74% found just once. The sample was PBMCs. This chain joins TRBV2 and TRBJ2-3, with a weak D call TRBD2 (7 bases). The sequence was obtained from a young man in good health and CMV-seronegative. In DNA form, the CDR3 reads TGTGCCAGCAGTGAAGCGAAGGGGGGGGCAACAGATACGCAGTATTTT. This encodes CASSEAKGGATDTQYF. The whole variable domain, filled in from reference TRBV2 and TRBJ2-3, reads EPEVTQTPSHQVTQMGQEVILRCVPISNHLYFYWYRQILGQKVEFLVSFYNNEISEKSEIFDDQFSVERPDGSNFTLKIRSTKLEDSAMYFCASSEAKGGATDTQYFGPGTRLTVL.